A single sample is the source of the 28 T cell receptor beta chains below, sequenced in a study of blood T cells in healthy people across ages. Then a second PCR, running roughly 6 to 12 cycles, was carried out with a sample-barcoded 5' primer and a J-beta primer mix. One entry per CDR3 protein, called by TCRdb with MiXCR from the 5' RACE reads. The table lists about 730,000 distinct CDR3 sequences, 43% of them singletons. The source material was blood. These receptor sequences come from a woman aged 55-70 years in good health.

This clonotype was observed a handful of times. The chain recombines TRBV24-1 with TRBJ1-1, with 10 positions matching TRBD1. CDR3 length equals 15 residues. V lost 4 bases and J lost 4; bases outside the gene matches: 5. The germline gives CDR1 KGHDR, CDR2 SFDVKD. CDR3 bases: TGTGCCACCAGTGACTCCCGGACAGGGGGCACTGAAGCTTTCTTT. Encoded protein: CATSDSRTGGTEAFF.

This clonotype was detected only a few times. This chain connects TRBV2 to TRBJ2-5, with TRBD1 matching 8 bases. The CDR3 contains 14 residues. Trimming took 7 bases from V and 5 from J; bases not matched to a gene: 9. Germline-derived CDR1 and CDR2 are SNHLY and FYNNEI. The CDR3 region is CASTGGQVGETQYF. In nucleotides, the CDR3 is TGTGCCAGCACCGGGGGACAGGTCGGCGAGACCCAGTACTTC.

CDR3 loop: CASRGSLGYEQYF. The CDR3 DNA is TGTGCCAGCAGGGGGAGTTTAGGATACGAGCAGTACTTC. The rearrangement links TRBV7-9 to TRBJ2-7, with D tentatively TRBD2 (5 bases). Deletions cut 6 bases from V and 4 bases from J, with 13 bases between. CDR1 is SEHNR, CDR2 FQNEAQ, per germline (reference sequence). This CDR3 is built from 13 residues.

The CDR3 here is CSARGLAGVEGTDTQYF. CDR3 DNA sequence: TGCAGCGCTAGGGGACTAGCGGGAGTTGAAGGGACAGATACGCAGTATTTT. The rearrangement joins TRBV29-1 to TRBJ2-3, with TRBD2 matching over 14 bases. CDR3 length: 17 residues. From germline, CDR1 is SQVTM and CDR2 ANQGSEA. V gave up 7 bases and J gave up 3 bases; unmatched junction bases: 12.

The chain carries TRBV11-1 and TRBJ1-2, with 7 bases lining up with TRBD1. The CDR3 runs 14 residues. Germline V lookup: CDR1 SGHAT, CDR2 FQDESV (reference sequence). The V and J ends lost 4 bases and 2 bases, in that order; junction bases with no gene match: 4. For the CDR3, the DNA is TGTGCCAGCAGCTCTACGGACAGGAACTATGGCTACACCTTC. It translates to CASSSTDRNYGYTF.

This clonotype was seen a few times. This chain uses TRBV10-3 with TRBJ2-2, with a weak D call TRBD1 (5 bases). Trimming removed 0 bases from V and 6 bases from J, with 11 bases in between. The germline CDR1 and CDR2 sequences are ENHRY and SYGVKD. The CDR3 length is 15 residues. This chain's CDR3 is CAISESSRASGELFF. Here the CDR3 DNA reads TGTGCCATCAGTGAGTCATCCAGGGCCTCCGGGGAGCTGTTTTTT.

In its sample, this clonotype was seen many times. The gene calls are TRBV29-1 and TRBJ2-1; TRBD2 matches at 7 bases. Unmatched junction bases numbered 3, after V lost 7 bases and J lost 0 bases. CDR1 is SQVTM and CDR2 is ANQGSEA in the germline V gene. The CDR3 contains 13 residues. This CDR3 is CSGRGFSYNEQFF. For the CDR3, the DNA is TGCAGCGGGCGGGGGTTCTCCTACAATGAGCAGTTCTTC.

Notes on this clonotype: Just one base apart from a much larger clone, this may be a read error. V usage is TRBV4-2 and J usage is TRBJ2-1; 8 bases agree with TRBD2. V gave up 4 bases and J gave up 10 bases; unmatched junction bases: 9. Germline V lookup: CDR1 LGHNA, CDR2 YNFKEQ. This CDR3 is built from 14 residues. The CDR3 reads CASSPGLASYEQFF. The CDR3 nucleotides read TGTGCCAGCAGCCCCGGACTAGCATCCTACGAGCAGTTCTTC.

The rearrangement joins TRBV9 to TRBJ1-2, with 9 bases aligning to TRBD1. CDR1 is SGDLS and CDR2 is YYNGEE in the germline V gene. The CDR3 is 15 amino acids. Trimming removed 5 bases from V and 6 bases from J; junction bases left unmatched: 11. The CDR3 DNA is TGTGCCAGCAGTGAAACAGGGGGCGCCCTAAATGGCTACACCTTC. Residues: CASSETGGALNGYTF.

On this clonotype itself: One junction end disagrees with the germline gene, perhaps due to a read error. This chain joins TRBV15 and TRBJ2-7; D not certain. Germline-derived CDR1 and CDR2 are LNHNV and YYDKDF (reference sequence). The CDR3 consists of 15 residues. CDR3 coding DNA: TGTGCCACCGGCAGAGAGGCTGGGCAGTTCTACGAGCAGTACTTC. This codes for CATGREAGQFYEQYF.

The chain joins TRBV10-1 to TRBJ1-2; TRBD1 agrees at 7 bases. V shed 4 bases and J 4 bases; nucleotides not matched to a gene: 6. The CDR3 sequence is 14 residues long. CDR1 is WNHNN, CDR2 SYGVQD, per germline (reference sequence). The chain's CDR3 is CASSAGTASYGYTF. CDR3 sequence (DNA): TGCGCCAGCAGTGCTGGGACAGCATCCTATGGCTACACCTTC.

For this clonotype: The CDR3 does not close with the conserved phenylalanine or tryptophan, likely indicating a read error. This rearrangement joins TRBV14 to TRBJ1-2; D is unresolved. Germline loops: CDR1 SGHDN, CDR2 FVKESK. The CDR3 has 14 residues. V lost 0 bases to trimming and J lost 11 bases, with 16 bases between them. As DNA, the CDR3 is TGTGCCAGCAGCCAAGATCGCGGGCGCACTGGGTACACCGTC. Translating it yields CASSQDRGRTGYTV.

V usage is TRBV7-3 and J usage is TRBJ1-2; TRBD1 matches 8 bases. The CDR3 is 18 residues long. The V and J ends lost 0 bases and 8 bases, in that order; junction bases with no gene match: 17. Per the germline V gene, CDR1 is SGHTA and CDR2 is FQGTGA. This CDR3 is CASSLTFPTTGGSKGYTF. CDR3 DNA sequence: TGTGCCAGCAGCTTAACGTTTCCGACAACAGGGGGTTCAAAGGGCTACACCTTC.

This clonotype was found a few times. The rearrangement uses TRBV29-1 and TRBJ2-1, with TRBD2 matching over 8 bases. J was trimmed by 6 bases and V by 2 bases; bases with no gene match: 15. The CDR3 totals 17 residues. Germline loops: CDR1 SQVTM, CDR2 ANQGSEA. CDR3 sequence: CSVERSTLVAGTNEQFF. CDR3 nucleotides: TGCAGCGTTGAACGCTCAACCCTCGTAGCGGGAACCAATGAGCAGTTCTTC.

This clonotype was observed a few times. The rearrangement joins TRBV7-6 to TRBJ2-1; 9 bases align to TRBD1. The CDR3 consists of 16 residues. V lost 4 bases, J lost 6 bases, and 10 bases stayed unmatched. Germline V gene lookup returns CDR1 SGHVS and CDR2 FNYEAQ. CDR3 DNA sequence: TGTGCCAGCAGCTCTATTCGACAGGGGGGGGGCAATGAGCAGTTCTTC. Translated, it gives CASSSIRQGGGNEQFF.

The table lists this clonotype with a few counts. The chain carries TRBV6-6 and TRBJ2-7; D is uncertain. The CDR3 length is 11 residues. V dropped 6 bases and J dropped 6 bases, with 9 bases sitting between them. Germline assignment: CDR1 MNHNY and CDR2 SVGAGI (reference sequence). CDR3 loop: CASSGGREQYF. DNA for the CDR3: TGTGCCAGCAGCGGTGGGCGCGAGCAGTACTTC.

This clonotype was observed a handful of times. V is TRBV7-9 and J is TRBJ2-7, with 7 bases identical to TRBD1. The CDR3 is 14 residues long. V was clipped by 5 bases and J by 3 bases; unmatched bases: 7. Looked up from germline, CDR1 is SEHNR and CDR2 is FQNEAQ (reference sequence). The CDR3 DNA reads TGTGCCAGCAGCCGACTCGGGACAGACTACGAGCAGTACTTC. It translates to CASSRLGTDYEQYF.

This clonotype was observed a single time. J is TRBJ2-7 and V is TRBV5-1; no firm D call. The better agreement between TRBJ2-5 and the DNA end casts doubt on the J call. Germline CDR1 is SGHRS and CDR2 is YFSETQ. CDR3 length equals 14 residues. CDR3 loop: CASSLDSPGETQYF. DNA of the CDR3: TGCGCCAGCAGCCTCGACTCGCCTGGGGAGACCCAGTACTTC.

The gene calls are TRBV29-1 and TRBJ2-4; the D gene is possibly TRBD1 (5 bases). The CDR3 totals 14 residues. Germline V gene lookup returns CDR1 SQVTM and CDR2 ANQGSEA. V was clipped by 7 bases and J by 0 bases, with 13 bases between them. The CDR3 bases are TGCAGCGCCATGGGGCCCCTAGCCAAAAACATTCAGTACTTC. Translating gives CSAMGPLAKNIQYF.

This clonotype was seen more than once but under ten times. The V gene is TRBV28, the J gene TRBJ1-1, with no clear D. Germline-derived CDR1 and CDR2 are MDHEN and SYDVKM. Trimming took 4 bases from V and 2 from J, leaving 14 bases between them. The CDR3 is made up of 15 amino acids. This CDR3 reads CASSSSDLGNTEAFF. CDR3 bases: TGTGCCAGCAGTTCTTCTGATCTGGGTAACACTGAAGCTTTCTTT.

With regard to this clonotype: This may be a read error: a much more frequent sequence differs by one nucleotide. V usage is TRBV25-1 and J usage is TRBJ2-1; D remains ambiguous. This CDR3 spans 13 amino acids. Germline CDR1 reads MGHDK; CDR2 reads SYGVNS. V was shortened by 3 bases and J by 10 bases, with 13 bases between the two germline ends. CDR3: CASSEVGPYEQFF. The CDR3 DNA follows: TGTGCCAGCAGTGAGGTTGGTCCTTACGAGCAGTTCTTC.

The V and J genes are TRBV5-1 and TRBJ2-1; the D gene could be TRBD1 or TRBD2 (7 bases each). TRBJ2-7 matches the DNA end more closely, so the J call is doubtful. Germline values: CDR1 SGHRS, CDR2 YFSETQ. This CDR3 region has 14 residues. The CDR3 spells CASRLGGTDNEQYF. CDR3 coding DNA: TGCGCCAGCAGACTGGGGGGGACAGACAATGAGCAGTACTTC.

The rearrangement uses TRBV6-5 and TRBJ2-3; D is ambiguous. This CDR3 spans 14 amino acids. V lost 0 bases to trimming and J lost 4 bases, with 8 bases between them. The germline V gene encodes CDR1 MNHEY and CDR2 SVGAGI. In nucleotides, the CDR3 is TGTGCCAGCAGTTACTCGAAAGGGCCAGATACGCAGTATTTT. This encodes CASSYSKGPDTQYF.

This clonotype was seen many times. The gene calls are TRBV7-3 and TRBJ2-6; D gene uncertain. This CDR3 has 16 residues. Deletions cut 4 bases from V and 2 bases from J, with 12 bases between. Germline V CDR1 and CDR2: SGHTA, FQGTGA. In nucleotides, the CDR3 is TGTGCCAGCAGCTCCCTGGTCAGCGCTGGGGCCAACGTCCTGACTTTC. Protein product: CASSSLVSAGANVLTF.

Only a few counts were recorded for this clonotype. The chain combines TRBV6-5 with TRBJ2-5; 7 bases are a match to TRBD2. J lost 5 bases, V lost 6 bases, and 12 bases had no gene match. This CDR3 has 15 residues. Germline V gene lookup returns CDR1 MNHEY and CDR2 SVGAGI. The CDR3 coding sequence is TGTGCCAGCAGCTCCTACGGGGGGATCGGTGAGACCCAGTACTTC. The encoded protein is CASSSYGGIGETQYF.

This sequence joins TRBV9 and TRBJ1-1, with unresolved D. V lost 4 bases, J lost 5 bases, and 15 bases lay in between. The CDR3 length is 14 residues. Per the germline V gene, CDR1 is SGDLS and CDR2 is YYNGEE. Here the CDR3 DNA reads TGTGCCAGCAGCCCCCAGACACGGTATACTGAAGCTTTCTTT. Protein sequence: CASSPQTRYTEAFF.

The CDR3, as DNA: TGTGCCAGCAGTTACGGTATACTAGACGGGGTAGAGACCCAGTACTTC. This codes for CASSYGILDGVETQYF. The chain links TRBV6-5 to TRBJ2-5, with a weak D call TRBD2 (5 bases). The CDR3 has 16 residues. In germline, CDR1 is MNHEY, CDR2 SVGAGI. Trimming took off 2 bases at V and 4 bases at J, with 17 bases between the two ends.

The gene calls are TRBV4-3 and TRBJ2-1, with D perhaps TRBD2 (6 bases). Germline CDR1 LGHNA, CDR2 YSLEER. V was clipped by 4 bases and J by 0 bases, with 19 bases between them. The CDR3 sequence is 18 residues long. This CDR3 reads CASSPGPAGEDSYNEQFF. The CDR3 DNA follows: TGCGCCAGCAGCCCAGGCCCGGCCGGGGAGGACTCCTACAATGAGCAGTTCTTC.